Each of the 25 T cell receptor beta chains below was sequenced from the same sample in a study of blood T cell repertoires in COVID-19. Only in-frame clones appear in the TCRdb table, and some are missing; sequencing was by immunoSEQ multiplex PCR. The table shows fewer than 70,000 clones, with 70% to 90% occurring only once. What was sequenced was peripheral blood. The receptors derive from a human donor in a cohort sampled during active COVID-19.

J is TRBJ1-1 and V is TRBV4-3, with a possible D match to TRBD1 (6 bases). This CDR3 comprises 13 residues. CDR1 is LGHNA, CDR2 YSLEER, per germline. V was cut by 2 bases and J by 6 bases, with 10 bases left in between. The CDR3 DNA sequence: TGCGCCAGCAGCCAAACCGGGACATCTGAAGCTTTCTTT. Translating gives CASSQTGTSEAFF.

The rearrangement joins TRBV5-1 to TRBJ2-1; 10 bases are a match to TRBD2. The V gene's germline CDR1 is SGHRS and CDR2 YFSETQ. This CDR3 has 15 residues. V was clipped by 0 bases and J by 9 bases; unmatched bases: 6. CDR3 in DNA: TGCGCCAGCAGCTTGGCACTAGCGGGAATGGTTGAGCAGTTCTTC. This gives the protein CASSLALAGMVEQFF. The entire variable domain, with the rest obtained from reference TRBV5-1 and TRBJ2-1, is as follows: KAGVTQTPRYLIKTRGQQVTLSCSPISGHRSVSWYQQTPGQGLQFLFEYFSETQRNKGNFPGRFSGRQFSNSRSEMNVSTLELGDSALYLCASSLALAGMVEQFFGPGTRLTVL.

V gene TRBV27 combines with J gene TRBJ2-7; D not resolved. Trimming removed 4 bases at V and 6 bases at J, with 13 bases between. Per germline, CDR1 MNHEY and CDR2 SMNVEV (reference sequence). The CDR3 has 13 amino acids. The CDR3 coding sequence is TGTGCCAGCAGTTCAGGATTTGTCCCCGAGCAGTACTTC. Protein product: CASSSGFVPEQYF.

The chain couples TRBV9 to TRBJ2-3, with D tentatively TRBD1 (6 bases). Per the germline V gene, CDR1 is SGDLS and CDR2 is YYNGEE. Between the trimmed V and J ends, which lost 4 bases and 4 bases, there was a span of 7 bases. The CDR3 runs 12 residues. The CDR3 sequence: CASSRGSDTQYF. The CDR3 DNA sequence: TGTGCCAGCAGCAGGGGGTCAGATACGCAGTATTTT.

CDR3 nucleotides: TGTGCCAGCAGTCCCCCGGCCTGGAGGTGGTTCTTC. This encodes CASSPPAWRWFF. The chain uses TRBV6-5 and TRBJ2-1; D perhaps matches TRBD2 (5 bases). The CDR3 covers 12 residues. V was cut by 5 bases and J by 15 bases, with 17 bases left in between. Germline loops: CDR1 MNHEY, CDR2 SVGAGI.

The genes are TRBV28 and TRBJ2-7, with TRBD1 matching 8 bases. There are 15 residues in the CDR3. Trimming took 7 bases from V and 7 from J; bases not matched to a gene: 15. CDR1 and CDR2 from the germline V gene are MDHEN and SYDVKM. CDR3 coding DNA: TGTGCCAGCAAGAACCTAGAGGACAGGGTCAGAGAGCAGTACTTC. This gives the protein CASKNLEDRVREQYF.

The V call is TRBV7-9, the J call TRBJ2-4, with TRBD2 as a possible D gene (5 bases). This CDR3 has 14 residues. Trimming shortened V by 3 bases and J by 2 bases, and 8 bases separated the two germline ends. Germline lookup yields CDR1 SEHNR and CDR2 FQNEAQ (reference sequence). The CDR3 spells CASSFTGSKNIQYF. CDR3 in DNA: TGTGCCAGCAGCTTTACGGGGTCCAAAAACATTCAGTACTTC.

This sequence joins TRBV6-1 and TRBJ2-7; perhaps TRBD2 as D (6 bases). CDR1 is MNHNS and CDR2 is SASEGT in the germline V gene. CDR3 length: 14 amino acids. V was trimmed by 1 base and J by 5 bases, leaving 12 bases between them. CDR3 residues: CASSEGGVRNEQYF. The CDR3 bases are TGTGCCAGCAGTGAAGGGGGGGTCCGAAACGAGCAGTACTTC.

CDR3 in amino acids: CASSQGLQRMNTEAFF. The CDR3 DNA reads as TGTGCCAGCAGCCAAGGATTGCAGCGGATGAACACTGAAGCTTTCTTT. This chain connects TRBV3-1 (or the pseudogene TRBV3-2) to TRBJ1-1; D not resolved. Germline CDR1 is LGHDT and CDR2 is YNNKEL (reference sequence). The ends were cut back, 1 base at V and 0 bases at J, with 12 bases in the middle. The CDR3 loop spans 16 amino acids.

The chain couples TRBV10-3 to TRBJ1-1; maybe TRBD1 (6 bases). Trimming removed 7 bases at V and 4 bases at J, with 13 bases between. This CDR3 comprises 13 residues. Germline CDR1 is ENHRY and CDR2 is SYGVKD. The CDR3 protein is CAIIGGASTEAFF. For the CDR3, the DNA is TGTGCCATCATTGGGGGGGCTAGCACTGAAGCTTTCTTT.

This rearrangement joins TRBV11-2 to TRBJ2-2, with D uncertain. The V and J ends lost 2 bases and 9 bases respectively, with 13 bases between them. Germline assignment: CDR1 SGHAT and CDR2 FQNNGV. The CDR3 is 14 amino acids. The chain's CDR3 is CASSLFSTARELFF. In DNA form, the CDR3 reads TGTGCCAGCAGCTTATTTAGCACGGCCCGGGAGCTGTTTTTT.

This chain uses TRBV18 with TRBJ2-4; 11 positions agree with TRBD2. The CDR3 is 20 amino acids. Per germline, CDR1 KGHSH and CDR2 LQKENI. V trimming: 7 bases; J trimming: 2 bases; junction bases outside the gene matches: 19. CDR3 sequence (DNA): TGTGCCAGCTTCACCACACTTAGTCTAGCGGGAGGAGGGACCAAAAACATTCAGTACTTC. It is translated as CASFTTLSLAGGGTKNIQYF.

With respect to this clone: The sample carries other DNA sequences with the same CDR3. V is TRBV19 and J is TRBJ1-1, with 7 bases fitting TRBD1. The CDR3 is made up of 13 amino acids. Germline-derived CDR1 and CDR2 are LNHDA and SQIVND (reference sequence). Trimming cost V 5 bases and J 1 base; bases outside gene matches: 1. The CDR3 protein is CASSSGGNTEAFF. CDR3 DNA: TGTGCCAGTAGTTCAGGGGGGAACACTGAAGCTTTCTTT.

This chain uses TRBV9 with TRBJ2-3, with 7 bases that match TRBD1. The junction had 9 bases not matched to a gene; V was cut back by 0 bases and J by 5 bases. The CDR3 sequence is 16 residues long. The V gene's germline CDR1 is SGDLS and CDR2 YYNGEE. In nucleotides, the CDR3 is TGTGCCAGCAGCGTAGTAGGGACAGAGCAACTAGATACGCAGTATTTT. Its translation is CASSVVGTEQLDTQYF. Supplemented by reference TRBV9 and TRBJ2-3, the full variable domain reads DSGVTQTPKHLITATGQRVTLRCSPRSGDLSVYWYQQSLDQGLQFLIQYYNGEERAKGNILERFSAQQFPDLHSELNLSSLELGDSALYFCASSVVGTEQLDTQYFGPGTRLTVL.

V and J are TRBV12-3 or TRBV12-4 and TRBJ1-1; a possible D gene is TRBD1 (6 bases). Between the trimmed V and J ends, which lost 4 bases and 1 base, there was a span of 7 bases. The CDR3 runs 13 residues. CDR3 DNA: TGTGCCAGCAGTTCCAGGGGGAACACTGAAGCTTTCTTT. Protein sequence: CASSSRGNTEAFF.

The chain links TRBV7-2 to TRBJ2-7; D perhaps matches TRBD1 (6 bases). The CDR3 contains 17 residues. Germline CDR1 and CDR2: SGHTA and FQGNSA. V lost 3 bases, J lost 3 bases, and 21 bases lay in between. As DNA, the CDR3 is TGTGCCAGCAGCTTCACAGGGATCCACCCCCGATTCTACGAGCAGTACTTC. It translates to CASSFTGIHPRFYEQYF.

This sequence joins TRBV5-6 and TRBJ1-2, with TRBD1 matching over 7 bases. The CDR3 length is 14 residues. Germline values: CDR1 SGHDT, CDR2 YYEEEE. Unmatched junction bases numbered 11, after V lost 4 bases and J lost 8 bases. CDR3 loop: CASSPGQFLVGYTF. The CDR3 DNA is TGTGCCAGCAGCCCGGGACAGTTCTTAGTAGGCTACACCTTC.

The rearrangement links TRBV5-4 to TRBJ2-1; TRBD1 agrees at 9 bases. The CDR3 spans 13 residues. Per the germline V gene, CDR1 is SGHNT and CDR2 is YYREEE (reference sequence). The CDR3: CAGGQGTHNEQFF. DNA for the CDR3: TGTGCTGGGGGACAGGGAACCCACAATGAGCAGTTCTTC.

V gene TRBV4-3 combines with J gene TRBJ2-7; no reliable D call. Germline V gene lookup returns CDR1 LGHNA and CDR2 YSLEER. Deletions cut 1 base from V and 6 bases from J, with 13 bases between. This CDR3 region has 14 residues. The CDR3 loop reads CASSQGLEKPEQYF. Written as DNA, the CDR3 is TGCGCCAGCAGCCAAGGTCTGGAGAAACCCGAGCAGTACTTC.

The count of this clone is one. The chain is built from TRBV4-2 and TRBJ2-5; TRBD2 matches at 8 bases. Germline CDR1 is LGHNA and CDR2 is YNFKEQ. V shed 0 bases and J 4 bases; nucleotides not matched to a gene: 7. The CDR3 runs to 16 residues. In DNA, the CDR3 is TGTGCCAGCAGCCAAGAGGGGGTCACTAGCGGAGAGACCCAGTACTTC. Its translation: CASSQEGVTSGETQYF.

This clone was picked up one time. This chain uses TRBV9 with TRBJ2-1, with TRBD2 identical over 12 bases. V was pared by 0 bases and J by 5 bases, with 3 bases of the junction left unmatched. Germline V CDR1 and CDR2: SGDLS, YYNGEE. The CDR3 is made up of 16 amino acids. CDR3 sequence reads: CASSVGLAGANNEQFF. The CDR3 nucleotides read TGTGCCAGCAGCGTAGGACTAGCGGGAGCCAACAATGAGCAGTTCTTC.

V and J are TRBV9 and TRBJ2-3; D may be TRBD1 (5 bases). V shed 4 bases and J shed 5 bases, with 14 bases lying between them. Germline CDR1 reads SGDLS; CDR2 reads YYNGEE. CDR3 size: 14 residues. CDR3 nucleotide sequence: TGTGCCAGCAGCCCCCGGGCCCAGGGAGATACGCAGTATTTT. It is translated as CASSPRAQGDTQYF.

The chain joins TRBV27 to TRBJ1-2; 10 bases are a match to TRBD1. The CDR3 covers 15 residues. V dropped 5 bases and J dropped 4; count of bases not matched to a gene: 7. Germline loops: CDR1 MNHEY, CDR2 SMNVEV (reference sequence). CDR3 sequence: CASSTGQGGSYGYTF. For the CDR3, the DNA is TGTGCCAGCAGTACCGGACAGGGGGGTTCCTATGGCTACACCTTC.

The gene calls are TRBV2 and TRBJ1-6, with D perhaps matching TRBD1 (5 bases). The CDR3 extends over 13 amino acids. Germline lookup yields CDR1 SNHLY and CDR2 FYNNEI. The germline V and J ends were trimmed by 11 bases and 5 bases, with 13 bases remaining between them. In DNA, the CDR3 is TGTGCCGGCCAACAGGAGAATAATTCACCCCTCCACTTT. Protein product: CAGQQENNSPLHF.

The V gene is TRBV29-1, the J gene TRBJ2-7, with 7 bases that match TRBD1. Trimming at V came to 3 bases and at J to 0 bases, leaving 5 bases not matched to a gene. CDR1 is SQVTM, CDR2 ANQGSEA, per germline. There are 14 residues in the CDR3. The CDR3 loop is CSVDGGTASYEQYF. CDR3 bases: TGCAGCGTTGACGGTGGGACAGCCTCCTACGAGCAGTACTTC.